The 26 T cell receptor beta chains reported below all come from one sample, sequenced in a study of shared clonotypes between healthy human individuals. Data came from immunoSEQ multiplex PCR; TCRdb stores just in-frame clones and leaves some out. The data show about 380,000 clones, 96% seen once. Sequencing was performed on memory CD8+ T cells sorted from blood. Regarding subset: CD45RO+ cells pooled with CCR7-negative TemRA cells. Every receptor here comes from a man between 25 and 39 years old in good health.

A remark on this clone: Distinct nucleotide sequences in the sample also encode this CDR3. The chain couples TRBV28 to TRBJ2-7; D unresolved. There are 13 residues in the CDR3. Germline V lookup: CDR1 MDHEN, CDR2 SYDVKM. Trimming pared 2 bases from V and 0 bases from J, leaving 5 bases between. The CDR3 reads CASSLDGSYEQYF. DNA for the CDR3: TGTGCCAGCAGTTTAGACGGCTCCTACGAGCAGTACTTC.

The chain recombines TRBV7-9 with TRBJ2-1; D may correspond to TRBD1 or TRBD2 (5 bases each). CDR3 length equals 17 residues. Germline CDR1 reads SEHNR; CDR2 reads FQNEAQ (reference sequence). V was clipped by 3 bases and J by 5 bases, with 20 bases between them. The CDR3 sequence: CASSFARGRLDHNEQFF. DNA for the CDR3: TGTGCCAGCAGCTTTGCCCGGGGACGTTTGGACCACAATGAGCAGTTCTTC. Variable domain in full (rest from reference TRBV7-9 and TRBJ2-1): DTGVSQNPRHKITKRGQNVTFRCDPISEHNRLYWYRQTLGQGPEFLTYFQNEAQLEKSRLLSDRFSAERPKGSFSTLEIQRTEQGDSAMYLCASSFARGRLDHNEQFFGPGTRLTVL.

The gene calls are TRBV4-1 and TRBJ2-2; TRBD1 agrees at 9 bases. Trimming removed 3 bases from V and 7 bases from J; junction bases left unmatched: 6. CDR1 is MGHRA, CDR2 YSYEKL, per germline. This CDR3 has 15 residues. The CDR3 sequence: CASSQPTGGVGELFF. DNA of the CDR3: TGCGCCAGCAGCCAGCCGACAGGGGGGGTCGGGGAGCTGTTTTTT.

The rearrangement links TRBV27 to TRBJ2-2; D is perhaps TRBD2 (6 bases). From germline, CDR1 is MNHEY and CDR2 SMNVEV (reference sequence). There are 14 residues in the CDR3. The ends were cut back, 9 bases at V and 1 base at J, with 12 bases in the middle. The CDR3 coding sequence is TGTGCCAGTTCACCGGGACTGAACACCGGGGAGCTGTTTTTT. It yields the protein CASSPGLNTGELFF.

The V call is TRBV19, the J call TRBJ1-4; D is uncertain. Germline V gene sequence: CDR1 LNHDA, CDR2 SQIVND (reference sequence). This CDR3 has 12 residues. Trimming shortened V by 3 bases and J by 5 bases, and 4 bases separated the two germline ends. CDR3 DNA: TGTGCCAGTAGTATCCGAAATGAAAAACTGTTTTTT. Its protein product is CASSIRNEKLFF.

V gene TRBV10-3 combines with J gene TRBJ1-1, with TRBD1 matching 7 bases. The germline V gene encodes CDR1 ENHRY and CDR2 SYGVKD. V trimming: 5 bases; J trimming: 3 bases; junction bases outside the gene matches: 15. The CDR3 loop spans 17 amino acids. CDR3 protein: CAISSKEGALMDTEAFF. In DNA form, the CDR3 reads TGTGCCATCAGTTCGAAAGAGGGGGCGCTGATGGACACTGAAGCTTTCTTT.

V is TRBV4-2 and J is TRBJ2-4; 9 nucleotides line up with TRBD2. The germline CDR1 and CDR2 sequences are LGHNA and YNFKEQ. This CDR3 has 15 amino acids. V was clipped by 1 base and J by 4 bases; unmatched bases: 2. The CDR3 reads CASSQGLAEKNIQYF. The DNA for the CDR3 is TGTGCCAGCAGCCAAGGACTAGCGGAAAAAAACATTCAGTACTTC.

Notes on this clone: The same CDR3 is also encoded by other DNA sequences in this sample. The rearrangement links TRBV30 to TRBJ2-3; 8 bases agree with TRBD2. Germline V lookup: CDR1 GTSNPN, CDR2 SVGIG (reference sequence). J was trimmed by 3 bases and V by 4 bases; bases with no gene match: 0. This CDR3 comprises 12 residues. The CDR3: CAWTSGTDTQYF. CDR3 in DNA: TGTGCCTGGACTAGCGGGACAGATACGCAGTATTTT.

V usage is TRBV11-2 and J usage is TRBJ1-1; 7 nucleotides align to TRBD1. Germline lookup yields CDR1 SGHAT and CDR2 FQNNGV. The CDR3 length is 14 residues. After removal of 7 bases from V and 0 bases from J, the junction contained 5 bases not matched to a gene. CDR3 nucleotide sequence: TGTGCCAGCAACCGACAGGGAATGAACACTGAAGCTTTCTTT. The encoded protein is CASNRQGMNTEAFF.

The V call is TRBV10-3, the J call TRBJ2-3; D unresolved. The CDR3 totals 12 residues. Trimming shortened V by 8 bases and J by 8 bases, and 14 bases separated the two germline ends. The germline V gene encodes CDR1 ENHRY and CDR2 SYGVKD. The CDR3 nucleotides read TGTGCCATCGGCCCCTCGTCTCGTACGCAGTATTTT. Its translation is CAIGPSSRTQYF.

The chain carries TRBV10-3 and TRBJ1-4, with 8 bases matching TRBD1. Losses at the gene ends were 2 bases for V and 3 bases for J; bases not matched to a gene: 5. Germline assignment: CDR1 ENHRY and CDR2 SYGVKD. This CDR3 is 16 amino acids long. Written as DNA, the CDR3 is TGTGCCATCAGTGAGGCCCAGGGACAGGCTAATGAAAAACTGTTTTTT. This encodes CAISEAQGQANEKLFF.

The chain is built from TRBV5-1 and TRBJ2-5, with D tentatively TRBD1 (6 bases). V was cut by 0 bases and J by 3 bases, with 15 bases left in between. The CDR3 is 16 residues long. The V gene's germline CDR1 is SGHRS and CDR2 YFSETQ. CDR3 bases: TGCGCCAGCAGCTTGGCGAAGACAAACAGGGAAGAGACCCAGTACTTC. This translates into CASSLAKTNREETQYF.

The rearrangement joins TRBV19 to TRBJ1-2; 8 positions match TRBD1. The V gene's germline CDR1 is LNHDA and CDR2 SQIVND (reference sequence). There are 15 residues in the CDR3. Trimming at V came to 4 bases and at J to 3 bases, leaving 7 bases not matched to a gene. CDR3 sequence (DNA): TGTGCCAGTAGTACCCTCCAGGGGGCAGACTATGGCTACACCTTC. This gives the protein CASSTLQGADYGYTF.

Points on this clone: This sample also contains other DNA sequences that code for the same CDR3. The chain combines TRBV5-1 with TRBJ2-7; D perhaps matches TRBD1 (5 bases). The CDR3 has 12 residues. Trimming removed 0 bases from V and 5 bases from J, with 6 bases in between. Germline V gene data show CDR1 as SGHRS and CDR2 as YFSETQ. The CDR3 is CASSLEGNEQYF. Here the CDR3 DNA reads TGCGCCAGCAGCTTGGAGGGGAACGAGCAGTACTTC.

The chain carries TRBV27 and TRBJ2-7; D is undetermined. The CDR3 totals 13 residues. Germline CDR1 MNHEY, CDR2 SMNVEV (reference sequence). Between the trimmed V and J ends, which lost 1 base and 5 bases, there was a span of 9 bases. CDR3 loop: CASSLYRNDEQYF. The CDR3 DNA reads as TGTGCCAGCAGTTTATACAGAAACGACGAGCAGTACTTC.

The chain carries TRBV19 and TRBJ2-7, with D hard to call. V was pared by 3 bases and J by 4 bases, with 10 bases between. The CDR3 extends over 13 amino acids. Germline lookup yields CDR1 LNHDA and CDR2 SQIVND (reference sequence). The CDR3 spells CASSIGHLYEQYF. The CDR3 DNA follows: TGTGCCAGTAGTATCGGGCACCTTTACGAGCAGTACTTC.

The rearrangement joins TRBV27 to TRBJ2-2; no firm D call. Trimming stripped 3 bases from V and 6 bases from J, with 8 bases between. CDR1 is MNHEY and CDR2 is SMNVEV in the germline V gene (reference sequence). The CDR3 spans 13 residues. The CDR3 sequence: CASSFPTAGELFF. In DNA, the CDR3 is TGTGCCAGCAGTTTTCCAACCGCCGGGGAGCTGTTTTTT.

The CDR3 reads CASSSIPYEQFF. CDR3 sequence (DNA): TGTGCCAGCAGCTCGATCCCCTATGAGCAGTTCTTC. The chain uses TRBV7-2 and TRBJ2-1; no definite D call. The CDR3 is made up of 12 amino acids. From germline, CDR1 is SGHTA and CDR2 FQGNSA. V lost 4 bases to trimming and J lost 8 bases, with 9 bases between them.

In the case of this clone: The identical CDR3 is also encoded by other nucleotide sequences in the sample. The chain carries TRBV5-1 and TRBJ1-5; 7 nucleotides agree with TRBD1. The CDR3 is made up of 14 amino acids. Per the germline V gene, CDR1 is SGHRS and CDR2 is YFSETQ. V trimming: 0 bases; J trimming: 5 bases; junction bases outside the gene matches: 2. The CDR3 protein is CASSLAGGYQPQHF. The CDR3 coding sequence is TGCGCCAGCAGCTTGGCAGGGGGGTATCAGCCCCAGCATTTT.

Concerning this clone itself: Different DNA sequences within this sample yield the same CDR3. V usage is TRBV19 and J usage is TRBJ2-7; 9 positions match TRBD1. Germline V CDR1 and CDR2: LNHDA, SQIVND (reference sequence). The CDR3 extends over 14 amino acids. V was pared by 1 base and J by 4 bases, with 2 bases of the junction left unmatched. The CDR3 region has the DNA TGTGCCAGTAGTATAGGGACAGGGGTATACGAGCAGTACTTC. Encoded protein: CASSIGTGVYEQYF.

This clone has a handful of counts. The CDR3 DNA is TGTGCCAGCAGCTTCTTCTTCGGCGAGCAGTACTTC. Residues: CASSFFFGEQYF. This sequence joins TRBV7-8 and TRBJ2-7; D is unresolved. Looked up from germline, CDR1 is SGHVS and CDR2 is FQNEAQ. CDR3 length equals 12 residues. V dropped 3 bases and J dropped 6 bases, with 9 bases sitting between them.

Comments on this clone: At the DNA level, this CDR3 is encoded by other sequences in the same sample as well. The chain employs TRBV28 and TRBJ1-2, with D hard to call. Germline V CDR1 and CDR2: MDHEN, SYDVKM. V lost 2 bases and J lost 5, with 6 bases in between. The CDR3 spans 12 residues. The CDR3 nucleotides read TGTGCCAGCAGTTTAGGAGCGTATGGCTACACCTTC. Translating gives CASSLGAYGYTF.

This chain connects TRBV10-1 to TRBJ2-1; 14 bases are a match to TRBD2. V lost 6 bases, J lost 2 bases, and 12 bases stayed unmatched. This CDR3 is 19 amino acids long. Germline CDR1 reads WNHNN; CDR2 reads SYGVQD (reference sequence). CDR3: CASSPLGTSGSTPYNEQFF. As DNA, the CDR3 is TGCGCCAGCAGCCCCTTGGGGACTAGCGGGAGTACCCCCTACAATGAGCAGTTCTTC.

This CDR3 reads CASSPGPSGRYYEQYF. The DNA of the CDR3 is TGCGCCAGCAGCCCGGGACCTAGCGGTCGTTACTACGAGCAGTACTTC. The chain links TRBV5-1 to TRBJ2-7, with 7 bases identical to TRBD2. V was clipped by 4 bases and J by 3 bases; unmatched bases: 13. The CDR3 is made up of 16 amino acids. CDR1 and CDR2 from the germline V gene are SGHRS and YFSETQ.

This chain links TRBV6-1 with TRBJ1-1; possible D gene TRBD1, 6 bases. The germline CDR1 and CDR2 sequences are MNHNS and SASEGT. Trimming pared 5 bases from V and 2 bases from J, leaving 12 bases between. This CDR3 has 14 amino acids. The CDR3 DNA sequence: TGTGCCAGCAGTCCCCAGACAGGAAACACTGAAGCTTTCTTT. Encoded protein: CASSPQTGNTEAFF.

This chain uses TRBV11-2 with TRBJ2-7; D is undetermined. Trimming removed 5 bases at V and 1 base at J, with 12 bases between. CDR3 length equals 14 residues. Per the germline V gene, CDR1 is SGHAT and CDR2 is FQNNGV. Here the CDR3 reads CASSISDGSYEQYF. In DNA form, the CDR3 reads TGTGCCAGCAGCATTTCAGACGGATCCTACGAGCAGTACTTC.